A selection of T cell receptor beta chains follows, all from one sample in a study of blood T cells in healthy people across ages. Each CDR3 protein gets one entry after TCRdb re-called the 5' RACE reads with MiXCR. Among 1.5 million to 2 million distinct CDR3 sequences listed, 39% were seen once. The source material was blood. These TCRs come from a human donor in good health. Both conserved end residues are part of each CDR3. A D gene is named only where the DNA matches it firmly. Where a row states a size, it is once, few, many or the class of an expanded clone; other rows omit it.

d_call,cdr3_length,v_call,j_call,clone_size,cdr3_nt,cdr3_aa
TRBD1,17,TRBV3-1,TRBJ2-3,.,TGTGCCAGCAGCCAAGTCGGGGGACAGGGAAGGGCAGATACGCAGTATTTT,CASSQVGGQGRADTQYF
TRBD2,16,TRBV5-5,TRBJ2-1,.,TGTGCCAGCAGATCGATGGCGGGGGGCTCCTACAATGAGCAGTTCTTC,CASRSMAGGSYNEQFF
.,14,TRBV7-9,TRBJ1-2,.,TGTGCCAGCAGCTTAGTTGATAGAGGATATGGCTACACCTTC,CASSLVDRGYGYTF
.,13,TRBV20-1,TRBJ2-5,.,TGCAGTGCTAGGACGCCTGGTGCAGAGACCCAGTACTTC,CSARTPGAETQYF
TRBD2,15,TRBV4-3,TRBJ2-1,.,TGCGCCAGCAGTCAAGAGGTGAGACTAGCGGGGGAGCAGTTCTTC,CASSQEVRLAGEQFF
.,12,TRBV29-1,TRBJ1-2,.,TGCAGCGTTGGTTCGTTCGGCTATGGCTACACCTTC,CSVGSFGYGYTF
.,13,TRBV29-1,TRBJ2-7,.,TGCAGCGTTCGTGAGTCGGAGACCTACGAGCAGTACTTC,CSVRESETYEQYF
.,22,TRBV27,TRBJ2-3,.,TGTGCCAGCAGTTTATCGACAATGAGGCGGGGCCTCCCGGGTGTTAGCACAGATACGCAGTATTTT,CASSLSTMRRGLPGVSTDTQYF
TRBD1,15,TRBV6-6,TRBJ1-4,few,TGTGCCAGCAATGAACCAGGGGGCCCTAATGAAAAACTGTTTTTT,CASNEPGGPNEKLFF
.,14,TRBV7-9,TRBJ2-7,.,TGTGCCAGCAGCTTACCCCCTCAATTTTACGAGCAGTACTTC,CASSLPPQFYEQYF
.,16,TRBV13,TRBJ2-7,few,TGTGCCAGCAGCTTAGAGGGTCGCAGGGGCGTCGGCGAGCAGTACTTC,CASSLEGRRGVGEQYF
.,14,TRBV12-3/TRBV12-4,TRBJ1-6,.,TGTGCCAGCAGCGAAAATGGAGGGTCGAGACCCCTCCACTTT,CASSENGGSRPLHF
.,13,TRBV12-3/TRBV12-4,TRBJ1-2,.,TGTGCCAGCAGTAAGACATTTCTTCTTGGCTACACCTTC,CASSKTFLLGYTF
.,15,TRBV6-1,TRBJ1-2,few,TGTGCCAGCACTGGGGTAATCGGGATTAACTATGGCTACACCTTC,CASTGVIGINYGYTF
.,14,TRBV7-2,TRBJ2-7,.,TGTGCCAGCAGCTTAACCCGGGACGGACACGAGCAGTACTTC,CASSLTRDGHEQYF
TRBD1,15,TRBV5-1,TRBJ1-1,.,TGCGCCAGCAGCCCGGGACAGACTATGAACACTGAAGCTTTCTTT,CASSPGQTMNTEAFF
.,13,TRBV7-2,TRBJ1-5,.,TGTGCCAGCGGCACGGACGCCGGTCAGCCCCAGCATTTT,CASGTDAGQPQHF
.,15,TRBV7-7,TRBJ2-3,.,TGTGCCAGCAGCCCCGGGACTGCAGGGGGAGATACGCAGTATTTT,CASSPGTAGGDTQYF
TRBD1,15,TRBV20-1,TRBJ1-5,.,TGCAGTGCTCCGGATCCGGGACAGGACGATCGGCCCCAGCATTTT,CSAPDPGQDDRPQHF
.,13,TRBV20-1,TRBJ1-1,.,TGCAGTGGTTCGGAGGACCTGAACACTGAAGCTTTCTTT,CSGSEDLNTEAFF
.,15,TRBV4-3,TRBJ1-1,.,TGCGCCAGCAGCCAAGCTTCCGGGGGGATCACTGAAGCTTTCTTT,CASSQASGGITEAFF
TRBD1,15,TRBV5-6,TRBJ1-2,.,TGTGCCAGCAGCCCCGGGACAGGGGATCACTATGGCTACACCTTC,CASSPGTGDHYGYTF
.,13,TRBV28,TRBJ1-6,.,TGTGCCAGCAGTTTGGGGGGCTGGTCACCCCTCCACTTT,CASSLGGWSPLHF
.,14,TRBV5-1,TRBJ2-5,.,TGCGCCAGTAGCGATGGCCTAACGGAAGAGACCCAGTACTTC,CASSDGLTEETQYF
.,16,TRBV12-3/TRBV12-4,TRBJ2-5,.,TGTGCCAGCAGTTTTGTCCCAGGGGTCCCACAAGAGACCCAGTACTTC,CASSFVPGVPQETQYF
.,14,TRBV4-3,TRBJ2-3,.,TGCGCCAGCAGCCAAATCGGTAGCACAGATACGCAGTATTTT,CASSQIGSTDTQYF
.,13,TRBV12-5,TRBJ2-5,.,TGTGCTAGTGGACCACAGGGATTGGAGACCCAGTACTTC,CASGPQGLETQYF
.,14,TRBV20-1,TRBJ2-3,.,TGCAGTGCTAGGGTTCGCCGACTCACAGATACGCAGTATTTT,CSARVRRLTDTQYF
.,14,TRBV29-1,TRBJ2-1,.,TGCAGCGTTGAAATATCACAGGGTGGGGAGACCCAGTTCTTC,CSVEISQGGETQFF
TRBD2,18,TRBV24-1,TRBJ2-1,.,TGTGCCACCAGTGACCTCACCCCGGCTAGCGGGGGTAACGATGAGCAGTTCTTC,CATSDLTPASGGNDEQFF
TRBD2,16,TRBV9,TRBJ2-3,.,TGTGCCAGCAGCGTAGTAGCGGGGGGGAATCGAGATACGCAGTATTTT,CASSVVAGGNRDTQYF
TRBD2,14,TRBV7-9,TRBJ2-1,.,TGTGCCAGCAGCTTAGTAGAGGGGAGGGATGAGCAGTTCTTC,CASSLVEGRDEQFF
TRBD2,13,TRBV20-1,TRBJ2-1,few,TGCAGCTCCCGGGGGGTACGGGACAATGAGCAGTTCTTC,CSSRGVRDNEQFF
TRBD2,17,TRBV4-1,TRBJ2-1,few,TGCGCCAGCAGCCAAGATGAGGTTAGCGGGGGATTGAATGAGCAGTTCTTC,CASSQDEVSGGLNEQFF
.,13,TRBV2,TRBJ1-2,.,TGTGCCAGCAGATTAGGTGCCGTGGTGGGCTACACCTTC,CASRLGAVVGYTF
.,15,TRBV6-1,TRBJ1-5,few,TGTGCCAGCAGTGAAGGAGGGGGGAGCAATCAGCCCCAGCATTTT,CASSEGGGSNQPQHF
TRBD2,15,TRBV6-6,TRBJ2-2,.,TGTGCCAGCAGTACGGCGACTAGCTATACCGGGGAGCTGTTTTTT,CASSTATSYTGELFF